The 21 T cell receptor beta chains below come from one sample, sequenced in a study of T cell changes during pregnancy in multiple sclerosis. Profiling relied on immunoSEQ multiplex PCR, and the TCRdb table lists in-frame clones only, not all of them. This sample has just over 50,000 clones, with 90% to 95% found just once. This specimen consisted of CD4+ T cells from peripheral blood mononuclear cells, obtained in the second trimester of pregnancy. These receptors all come from a female donor with multiple sclerosis, enrolled in a pregnancy study.

The V gene is TRBV7-9, the J gene TRBJ2-2, with D unclear. Germline V gene lookup returns CDR1 SEHNR and CDR2 FQNEAQ (reference sequence). This CDR3 is built from 16 residues. V lost 1 base and J 5 bases, leaving 14 bases between the germline ends. CDR3 sequence: CASSLDRAGVTGELFF. The CDR3 DNA is TGTGCCAGCAGCTTAGACAGAGCCGGCGTGACCGGGGAGCTGTTTTTT.

The CDR3 DNA follows: TGTGCCAGCAGTTTAGCGGGCGGGGCGAGCACAGATACGCAGTATTTT. Translated: CASSLAGGASTDTQYF. The chain recombines TRBV27 with TRBJ2-3; D is perhaps TRBD2 (6 bases). There are 16 residues in the CDR3. The germline gives CDR1 MNHEY, CDR2 SMNVEV (reference sequence). Trimming removed 2 bases at V and 0 bases at J, with 12 bases between.

V and J are TRBV28 and TRBJ2-3, with a possible D match to TRBD2 (5 bases). The CDR3 has 15 amino acids. Germline V gives CDR1 MDHEN, CDR2 SYDVKM. Trimming removed 8 bases at V and 0 bases at J, with 15 bases between. CDR3 residues: CASPPGDLSTDTQYF. The DNA of the CDR3 is TGTGCCAGCCCTCCCGGGGATCTTAGCACAGATACGCAGTATTTT.

This chain connects TRBV11-2 to TRBJ2-7; 7 bases align to TRBD1. The CDR3 length is 13 residues. Germline-derived CDR1 and CDR2 are SGHAT and FQNNGV. The J segment lost 2 bases and the V segment lost 4 bases, leaving 2 bases of the junction unmatched. DNA for the CDR3: TGTGCCAGCAGCTCAGACAGGGCCTACGAGCAGTACTTC. This sequence encodes CASSSDRAYEQYF.

The rearrangement uses TRBV7-3 and TRBJ1-5, with D unclear. The CDR3 consists of 16 residues. V lost 2 bases and J lost 7, with 18 bases in between. Germline-derived CDR1 and CDR2 are SGHTA and FQGTGA. CDR3 sequence reads: CASSLFLFGRAQPQHF. The CDR3 nucleotides read TGTGCCAGCAGCTTATTTCTCTTTGGGAGGGCCCAGCCCCAGCATTTT.

The CDR3 bases are TGTGCCAGTCCGAGCGGGGGGGCGGGCACCGGGGAGCTGTTTTTT. This codes for CASPSGGAGTGELFF. This chain uses TRBV7-2 with TRBJ2-2; 10 nucleotides align to TRBD2. The germline V gene encodes CDR1 SGHTA and CDR2 FQGNSA. J gave up 4 bases and V 9 bases, and 8 bases lay outside the gene matches. The CDR3 is 15 residues long.

V gene TRBV7-2 combines with J gene TRBJ2-7, with 9 bases lining up with TRBD2. The V segment lost 8 bases and the J segment 6 bases; nucleotides outside the gene matches: 11. The CDR3 totals 14 residues. The germline CDR1 and CDR2 sequences are SGHTA and FQGNSA. CDR3 sequence reads: CASGRTSASGEQYF. In DNA, the CDR3 is TGTGCCAGCGGCAGGACTAGCGCTTCGGGCGAGCAGTACTTC.

The chain recombines TRBV4-3 with TRBJ1-1, with a possible D match to TRBD1 (6 bases). The germline V and J ends were trimmed by 4 bases and 0 bases, with 9 bases remaining between them. This CDR3 has 14 amino acids. Germline V lookup: CDR1 LGHNA, CDR2 YSLEER. For the CDR3, the DNA is TGCGCCAGCAGCCTTCAGGGGATGAACACTGAAGCTTTCTTT. Translation: CASSLQGMNTEAFF.

The V call is TRBV29-1, the J call TRBJ1-1; weak D call: TRBD1 (5 bases). The CDR3 is 14 amino acids. Trimming left V 8 bases short and J 6 bases short, with 22 bases between. Germline CDR1 reads SQVTM; CDR2 reads ANQGSEA. CDR3 sequence (DNA): TGCAGCTTCTCTTTGACAGTCTCGGGCGCTGAAGCTTTCTTT. Amino acids: CSFSLTVSGAEAFF.

The chain has TRBV7-3 and TRBJ1-1; TRBD1 matches 8 bases. The germline CDR1 and CDR2 sequences are SGHTA and FQGTGA. This CDR3 spans 16 amino acids. Trimming took 5 bases from V and 0 from J; bases not matched to a gene: 8. The CDR3 coding sequence is TGTGCCAGCAGCCAACATTCGACAGGGGTGAACACTGAAGCTTTCTTT. Its translation is CASSQHSTGVNTEAFF.

In its sample, this clone was seen once. V gene TRBV21-1 combines with J gene TRBJ2-2; TRBD2, the table's D call, lacks a check against the DNA. TRBV21-1 is a listed pseudogene. The CDR3 consists of 16 residues. The CDR3 loop is CASSKVSSGGTGELFF. The CDR3 DNA is TGTGCCAGCAGCAAAGTGTCTAGCGGAGGGACCGGGGAGCTGTTTTTT.

This clone was observed a single time. The gene calls are TRBV7-3 and TRBJ2-5; D is unclear. V shed 4 bases and J shed 5 bases, with 14 bases lying between them. The CDR3 sequence is 14 residues long. Looked up from germline, CDR1 is SGHTA and CDR2 is FQGTGA. CDR3 nucleotides: TGTGCCAGCAGCTCTGGAGTACTCCAGGAGACCCAGTACTTC. Protein sequence: CASSSGVLQETQYF.

The count of this clone is one. The chain recombines TRBV7-2 with TRBJ1-6, with D hard to call. The V gene lost 11 bases and the J gene lost 2 bases, with 13 bases spanning the gap. Germline V lookup: CDR1 SGHTA, CDR2 FQGNSA. CDR3 length: 14 amino acids. CDR3 sequence (DNA): TGTGCCGGAGGGCGCGGCCCCTATAATTCACCCCTCCACTTT. Amino acid sequence: CAGGRGPYNSPLHF.

The V gene is TRBV10-3, the J gene TRBJ1-4; 10 bases are shared with TRBD1. V gave up 11 bases and J gave up 7 bases; unmatched junction bases: 7. This CDR3 has 13 amino acids. Germline loops: CDR1 ENHRY, CDR2 SYGVKD. The CDR3 DNA follows: TGTGCCGTCCGACAGGGGGCCGGTGAAAAACTGTTTTTT. Translation gives CAVRQGAGEKLFF.

The chain joins TRBV6-6 to TRBJ1-5; unclear D gene. The V and J ends lost 7 bases and 6 bases respectively, with 13 bases between them. CDR3 length: 13 amino acids. From germline, CDR1 is MNHNY and CDR2 SVGAGI (reference sequence). CDR3 DNA: TGTGCCAGCACTCTAGCTGGAACTCAGCCCCAGCATTTT. Translated, it gives CASTLAGTQPQHF.

The rearrangement joins TRBV19 to TRBJ2-3; 15 nucleotides match TRBD2. Losses at the gene ends were 4 bases for V and 4 bases for J; bases not matched to a gene: 6. The CDR3 is 17 residues long. The germline V gene encodes CDR1 LNHDA and CDR2 SQIVND (reference sequence). The CDR3 DNA reads TGTGCCAGTAGTAGCGGGACTAGCGGGGGGTTCGCAGATACGCAGTATTTT. This translates into CASSSGTSGGFADTQYF.

This chain uses TRBV9 with TRBJ1-5; unclear D gene. Germline-derived CDR1 and CDR2 are SGDLS and YYNGEE. V lost 3 bases and J lost 10, with 17 bases in between. This CDR3 has 14 residues. CDR3 sequence: CASSATGWGAPQHF. CDR3 DNA: TGTGCCAGCAGCGCCACGGGGTGGGGAGCTCCCCAGCATTTT.

The rearrangement joins TRBV7-3 to TRBJ2-7, with D tentatively TRBD2 (6 bases). The CDR3 consists of 14 residues. V was trimmed by 2 bases and J by 0 bases, leaving 8 bases between them. Germline V gene lookup returns CDR1 SGHTA and CDR2 FQGTGA. The CDR3 nucleotides read TGTGCCAGCAGCTTACGGAGGGGCTCCTACGAGCAGTACTTC. It is translated as CASSLRRGSYEQYF.

V and J are TRBV7-5 and TRBJ2-5; the D segment call TRBD1 is taken from the table without a DNA check. TRBV7-5 is listed as a pseudogene. The CDR3 runs to 13 residues. In DNA form, the CDR3 reads TGTGTCAGAAGCTTACAGTACCAAGAGACCCAGTACTTC. Amino acid sequence: CVRSLQYQETQYF.

V gene TRBV15 combines with J gene TRBJ1-5; D is perhaps TRBD1 (6 bases). V lost 2 bases and J 3 bases, leaving 17 bases between the germline ends. The germline V gene has CDR1 LNHNV and CDR2 YYDKDF (reference sequence). The CDR3 totals 17 residues. The CDR3 sequence: CATSRLGGPLPNQPQHF. CDR3 DNA sequence: TGTGCCACCAGCAGACTCGGGGGGCCCCTCCCCAATCAGCCCCAGCATTTT.

The chain uses TRBV25-1 and TRBJ2-1; 10 bases fit TRBD1. The CDR3 contains 16 residues. J gave up 9 bases and V 4 bases, and 12 bases lay outside the gene matches. Germline CDR1 is MGHDK and CDR2 is SYGVNS. CDR3 coding DNA: TGTGCCAGCAGTGCGGGGGGGACAGGGGCGTTGTTTGAGCAGTTCTTC. Encoded protein: CASSAGGTGALFEQFF.